These 23 T cell receptor beta chains were sequenced from one sample in a study of shared clonotypes between healthy human individuals (dated by TCRdb to 2019 to 2021). Library prep was done by the immunoSEQ multiplex PCR assay. TCRdb carries this immuneACCESS record with in-frame sequences only. Its versions omit some clonotypes, under half of them owing to an unresolved V gene in the studies checked, with the rest unexplained. This sample has some 2,000,000 clones in its table, and roughly 96% of those were observed once. 0.1% to 0.15% of the sample rests with the top ten. What was sequenced was naive CD4+ T cells sorted from blood. This specimen's cell subset or site label, interpreted: CD45RA+ positively selected. These receptors were obtained from a man in his late teens or twenties in good health.

This chain links TRBV5-6 with TRBJ2-1, with 10 bases aligning to TRBD2. CDR1 is SGHDT and CDR2 is YYEEEE in the germline V gene. The trim removed 1 base at V and 6 bases at J, leaving 7 bases unmatched. CDR3 length: 16 residues. CDR3 nucleotide sequence: TGTGCCAGCAGCTTGCGGAGCGGGAGGGCGAGCAATGAGCAGTTCTTC. Protein: CASSLRSGRASNEQFF.

This chain uses TRBV28 with TRBJ1-5; 7 bases are shared with TRBD1. The V gene's germline CDR1 is MDHEN and CDR2 SYDVKM. V gave up 5 bases and J gave up 6 bases; unmatched junction bases: 10. This CDR3 comprises 15 residues. For the CDR3, the DNA is TGTGCCAGCAGTCCCTCAGAGAGGGGGCGTCAGCCCCAGCATTTT. Its translation is CASSPSERGRQPQHF.

The V and J genes are TRBV7-2 and TRBJ2-7, with D possibly TRBD1 on 6 matching bases. V was shortened by 5 bases and J by 2 bases, with 13 bases between the two germline ends. The CDR3 extends over 14 amino acids. Germline V gene lookup returns CDR1 SGHTA and CDR2 FQGNSA. The CDR3 reads CASSRGQHPYEQYF. For the CDR3, the DNA is TGTGCCAGCAGCCGCGGACAGCACCCCTACGAGCAGTACTTC.

This chain links TRBV5-1 with TRBJ2-5; TRBD2 is a possible D gene (7 bases). Trimming pared 8 bases from V and 4 bases from J, leaving 21 bases between. Germline V gene lookup returns CDR1 SGHRS and CDR2 YFSETQ. This CDR3 spans 15 amino acids. The CDR3 here is CASKTVRGAGETQYF. The CDR3 coding sequence is TGCGCCAGTAAAACCGTTCGGGGGGCTGGAGAGACCCAGTACTTC.

The chain recombines TRBV18 with TRBJ1-4, with TRBD1 matching 8 bases. This CDR3 spans 15 amino acids. V was pared by 3 bases and J by 5 bases, with 5 bases of the junction left unmatched. Germline assignment: CDR1 KGHSH and CDR2 LQKENI. The CDR3 sequence: CASSPGTGVNEKLFF. CDR3 in DNA: TGTGCCAGCTCACCGGGGACAGGAGTAAATGAAAAACTGTTTTTT.

Here the CDR3 DNA reads TGTGCCAGCAGTTTAAGCGGGAGGGCCCAGTACACCGGGGAGCTGTTTTTT. As protein: CASSLSGRAQYTGELFF. The chain has TRBV27 and TRBJ2-2, with TRBD2 identical over 10 bases. This CDR3 is built from 17 residues. V was pared by 2 bases and J by 3 bases, with 6 bases of the junction left unmatched. Germline values: CDR1 MNHEY, CDR2 SMNVEV (reference sequence).

Concerning this clone itself: Different DNA sequences within this sample yield the same CDR3. The gene calls are TRBV5-6 and TRBJ2-7; D might be TRBD2 (6 bases). V was clipped by 0 bases and J by 3 bases, with 10 bases between them. From germline, CDR1 is SGHDT and CDR2 YYEEEE. The CDR3 contains 14 residues. This chain's CDR3 is CASSLAGGFYEQYF. The CDR3 DNA reads as TGTGCCAGCAGCTTGGCCGGGGGTTTCTACGAGCAGTACTTC.

The chain carries TRBV15 and TRBJ2-5, with a weak D call TRBD2 (6 bases). The CDR3 loop spans 19 amino acids. Trimming stripped 1 base from V and 0 bases from J, with 21 bases between. Germline V gene sequence: CDR1 LNHNV, CDR2 YYDKDF (reference sequence). CDR3 loop: CATSRAAPRSGGDQETQYF. The DNA of the CDR3 is TGTGCCACCAGCAGAGCCGCACCGAGATCGGGCGGGGACCAAGAGACCCAGTACTTC.

The chain combines TRBV2 with TRBJ1-4; D ambiguous. The germline gives CDR1 SNHLY, CDR2 FYNNEI. This CDR3 comprises 13 residues. V lost 5 bases and J 8 bases, leaving 12 bases between the germline ends. CDR3: CASSTQGREKLFF. In nucleotides, the CDR3 is TGTGCCAGCAGTACCCAAGGGAGGGAAAAACTGTTTTTT.

This rearrangement joins TRBV5-1 to TRBJ1-5; the match to TRBD1 covers 9 bases. V lost 4 bases to trimming and J lost 2 bases; unmatched junction nucleotides: 4. Germline CDR1 is SGHRS and CDR2 is YFSETQ. This CDR3 region has 15 residues. In nucleotides, the CDR3 is TGCGCCAGCAGCACTGGGGACAGGGGCAATCAGCCCCAGCATTTT. It translates to CASSTGDRGNQPQHF.

The chain uses TRBV2 and TRBJ2-2; 8 bases are shared with TRBD2. Germline-derived CDR1 and CDR2 are SNHLY and FYNNEI. This CDR3 has 13 residues. The J segment lost 14 bases and the V segment lost 4 bases, leaving 9 bases of the junction unmatched. The CDR3 bases are TGTGCCAGCAGTGGTGGACTAGCCTTGGGACTGTTTTTT. Protein: CASSGGLALGLFF.

This clone was observed a single time. This chain links TRBV27 with TRBJ2-1, with TRBD2 matching 11 bases. CDR3 length equals 15 residues. With 4 bases clipped from V and 5 bases from J, the junction kept 4 bases outside the gene matches. From germline, CDR1 is MNHEY and CDR2 SMNVEV (reference sequence). For the CDR3, the DNA is TGTGCCAGCAGTTCCCCGGGACTAGCGGACAATGAGCAGTTCTTC. This codes for CASSSPGLADNEQFF.

The chain is built from TRBV5-4 and TRBJ1-4; D remains ambiguous. V was cut by 6 bases and J by 8 bases, with 11 bases left in between. Germline loops: CDR1 SGHNT, CDR2 YYREEE (reference sequence). The CDR3 contains 12 residues. The CDR3: CASNRDGEKLFF. CDR3 DNA: TGTGCCAGCAATCGCGATGGAGAAAAACTGTTTTTT.

CDR3 coding DNA: TGCGCCAGCAGCCCATGGGACAGATCCGGGGAGCTGTTTTTT. Translated: CASSPWDRSGELFF. This chain uses TRBV5-1 with TRBJ2-2; TRBD1 aligns across 7 bases. V trimming: 4 bases; J trimming: 6 bases; junction bases outside the gene matches: 6. From germline, CDR1 is SGHRS and CDR2 YFSETQ. The CDR3 totals 14 residues.

The V gene is TRBV28, the J gene TRBJ1-1; the D gene is possibly TRBD1 (5 bases). Trimming left V 2 bases short and J 0 bases short, with 10 bases between. CDR1 is MDHEN, CDR2 SYDVKM, per germline. The CDR3 has 15 residues. CDR3 coding DNA: TGTGCCAGCAGTTTACAGGGAGGCATGAACACTGAAGCTTTCTTT. It encodes CASSLQGGMNTEAFF.

The V and J genes are TRBV5-1 and TRBJ2-5; TRBD2 might be the D (6 bases). V shed 4 bases and J shed 9 bases, with 13 bases lying between them. This CDR3 is built from 12 residues. CDR1 and CDR2 from the germline V gene are SGHRS and YFSETQ. The CDR3 DNA is TGCGCCAGCAGCCTGGAAGGAGGGGCCCAGTACTTC. Its protein is CASSLEGGAQYF.

The V call is TRBV6-1, the J call TRBJ1-2, with 10 bases that match TRBD1. The CDR3 extends over 13 amino acids. V lost 6 bases, J lost 4 bases, and 2 bases stayed unmatched. Germline V gives CDR1 MNHNS, CDR2 SASEGT. The CDR3 DNA sequence: TGTGCCAGCAGCCGGGACAGGGGCTATGGCTACACCTTC. Translated: CASSRDRGYGYTF.

V gene TRBV28 combines with J gene TRBJ2-1; TRBD2 matches 11 bases. This CDR3 comprises 15 residues. V lost 5 bases to trimming and J lost 8 bases; unmatched junction nucleotides: 8. CDR1 MDHEN and CDR2 SYDVKM come from the germline V gene. The CDR3 nucleotides read TGTGCCAGCAGTGTAGCGGGAGGGCCGTGGGATGAGCAGTTCTTC. Protein: CASSVAGGPWDEQFF.

The CDR3, as DNA: TGTGCCAGCTCCATACAGGGGTCCGGGGAGCTGTTTTTT. Translated, it gives CASSIQGSGELFF. The V call is TRBV18, the J call TRBJ2-2, with 7 bases lining up with TRBD1. The germline gives CDR1 KGHSH, CDR2 LQKENI. The CDR3 runs 13 residues. V lost 6 bases, J lost 6 bases, and 4 bases stayed unmatched.

The chain carries TRBV29-1 and TRBJ1-5; 10 bases fit TRBD1. The ends lost 3 bases at V and 0 bases at J; junction bases unmatched: 20. CDR1 SQVTM and CDR2 ANQGSEA come from the germline V gene. The CDR3 covers 21 residues. CDR3 residues: CSVDSNGTGDDGPYSNQPQHF. The CDR3 DNA is TGCAGCGTTGACTCAAACGGGACAGGGGACGATGGACCCTATAGCAATCAGCCCCAGCATTTT. The entire variable domain, with the rest obtained from reference TRBV29-1 and TRBJ1-5, is as follows: SAVISQKPSRDICQRGTSLTIQCQVDSQVTMMFWYRQQPGQSLTLIATANQGSEATYESGFVIDKFPISRPNLTFSTLTVSNMSPEDSSIYLCSVDSNGTGDDGPYSNQPQHFGDGTRLSIL.

V is TRBV6-1 and J is TRBJ2-5; 9 nucleotides match TRBD1. There are 14 residues in the CDR3. The junction had 7 bases not matched to a gene; V was cut back by 7 bases and J by 4 bases. Germline CDR1 MNHNS, CDR2 SASEGT. The chain's CDR3 is CASNPTGGPETQYF. DNA for the CDR3: TGTGCCAGCAATCCAACAGGGGGCCCAGAGACCCAGTACTTC.

A remark on this clone: Its ends do not fully match the called genes, so a read error is possible. The rearrangement uses TRBV7-9 and TRBJ1-1; 7 bases agree with TRBD1. The germline CDR1 and CDR2 sequences are SEHNR and FQNEAQ (reference sequence). This CDR3 region has 15 residues. The CDR3 spells CASSTGETGNAEAFF. The CDR3 DNA follows: TGTGCCAGCAGCACTGGGGAGACAGGGAACGCTGAAGCTTTCTTT.

The V and J genes are TRBV11-2 and TRBJ2-1, with D tentatively TRBD1 (6 bases). The CDR3 loop spans 12 amino acids. Germline V gene lookup returns CDR1 SGHAT and CDR2 FQNNGV. Between the trimmed V and J ends, which lost 5 bases and 14 bases, there was a span of 16 bases. CDR3 loop: CASSPTGTIKFF. DNA of the CDR3: TGTGCCAGCAGCCCTACAGGGACGATCAAGTTCTTC.